This T cell receptor beta chain was sequenced for a study of T cell repertoires in cytomegalovirus infection. Study background: Both CMV infection and a matching HLA type were indicated by public TCR beta signatures. Study-wide results and caveats: Cumulative public TCR beta family frequency identified CMV carriers with the relevant HLA. Across the ex vivo response, the dominant clonotypes were HLA-C-restricted CMV-specific TCR beta clonotypes.

With respect to this clonotype: Antigen: not known.

TCRdb reanalysed the reads using MiXCR and keeps one entry per CDR3 protein. The profile covers roughly 630,000 distinct CDR3 sequences, with 20% to 30% appearing a single time and 8% taken by the ten largest. CDR1 SQVTM and CDR2 ANQGSEA come from the germline V gene. This CDR3 contains 14 residues. V shed 4 bases and J shed 4 bases, with 15 bases lying between them. What was sequenced was CD8+ T cells from PBMCs. V and J are TRBV29-1 and TRBJ2-3, with a possible D match to TRBD2 (5 bases). The source is a human donor in good health (CMV status not recorded). Some clones in this sample may be carry-over from other donors' samples. This CDR3 reads CSVVRVLAADTQYF. The CDR3 DNA reads TGCAGCGTTGTCAGAGTGCTAGCAGCAGATACGCAGTATTTT.